This T cell receptor beta chain is from a study of shared clonotypes between healthy human individuals. Study results and limitations: Expectations were that clonotype sharing among donors would be affected by sequencing depth.

A deep-level run was used for the assay. In the original workflow: Without quality scores, immunoSEQ junctional reads could not be filtered like full-length reads. The assay was immunoSEQ multiplex PCR, and TCRdb's table has in-frame clones only and misses some. D and trimming were read from the DNA, whereas the V and J calls and clone size are those reported in that table. Here the sample spans over a million clones, roughly 74% being singletons. CDR1 is SNHLY and CDR2 is FYNNEI in the germline V gene. The V segment lost 9 bases and the J segment 2 bases; nucleotides outside the gene matches: 6. The CDR3 totals 13 residues. To note about this clone: Antigen unknown.

The sample was memory CD4+ T cells from PBMCs. Subset in this sample: CD45RA-negative fraction. This sequence joins TRBV2 and TRBJ2-7; TRBD2 agrees at 8 bases. The source is a man between 18 and 35 years old in good health. Some clones in this sample may be carry-over from other donors' samples. The CDR3 region has the DNA TGTGCCAGACAGCGGGAGCAACCCTACGAGCAGTACTTC. Translated: CARQREQPYEQYF. Looking up the rest from reference TRBV2 and TRBJ2-7 gives the full variable domain: EPEVTQTPSHQVTQMGQEVILRCVPISNHLYFYWYRQILGQKVEFLVSFYNNEISEKSEIFDDQFSVERPDGSNFTLKIRSTKLEDSAMYFCARQREQPYEQYFGPGTRLTVT.